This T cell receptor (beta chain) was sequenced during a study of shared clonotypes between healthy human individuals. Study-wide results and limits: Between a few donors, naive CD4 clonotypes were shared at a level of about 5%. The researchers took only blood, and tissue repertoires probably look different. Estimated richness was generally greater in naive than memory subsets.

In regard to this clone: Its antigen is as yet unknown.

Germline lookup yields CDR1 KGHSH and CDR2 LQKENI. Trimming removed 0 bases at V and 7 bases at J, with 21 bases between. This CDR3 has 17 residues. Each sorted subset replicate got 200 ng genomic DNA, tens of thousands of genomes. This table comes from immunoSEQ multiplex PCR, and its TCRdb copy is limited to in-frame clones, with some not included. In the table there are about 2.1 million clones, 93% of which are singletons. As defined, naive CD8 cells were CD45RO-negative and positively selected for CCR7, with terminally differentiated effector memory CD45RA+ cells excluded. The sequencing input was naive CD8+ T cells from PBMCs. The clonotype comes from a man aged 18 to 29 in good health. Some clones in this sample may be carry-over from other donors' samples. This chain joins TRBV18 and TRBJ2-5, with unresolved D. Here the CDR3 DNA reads TGTGCCAGCTCACCACCTGTGTGGGATCACGGGTTTTGGACCCAGTACTTC. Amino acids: CASSPPVWDHGFWTQYF.